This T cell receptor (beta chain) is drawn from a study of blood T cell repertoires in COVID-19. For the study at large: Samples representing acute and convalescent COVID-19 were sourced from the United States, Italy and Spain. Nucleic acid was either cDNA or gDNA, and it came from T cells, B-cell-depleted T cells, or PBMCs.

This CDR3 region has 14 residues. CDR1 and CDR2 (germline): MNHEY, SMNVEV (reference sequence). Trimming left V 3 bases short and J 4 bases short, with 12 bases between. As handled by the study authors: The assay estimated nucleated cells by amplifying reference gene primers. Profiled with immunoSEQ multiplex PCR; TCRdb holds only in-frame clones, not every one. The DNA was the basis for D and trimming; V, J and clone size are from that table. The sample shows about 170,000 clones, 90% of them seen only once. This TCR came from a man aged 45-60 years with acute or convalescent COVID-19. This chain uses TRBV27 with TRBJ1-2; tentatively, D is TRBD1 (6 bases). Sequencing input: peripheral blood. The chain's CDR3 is CASSFRGAAYGYTF. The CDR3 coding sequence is TGTGCCAGCAGTTTTCGGGGGGCGGCCTATGGCTACACCTTC.